This TCR beta chain emerged from a study of CXCR3 chemokines and chemotherapy response in bladder cancer. TCRdb analysed the PCR reads with MiXCR anew, one entry per CDR3 protein. The repertoire holds 2,500 to 3,500 distinct CDR3 sequences, with about 10% as singletons. This clonotype was seen a handful of times. Sample collection was performed from a patient whose treatment included neoadjuvant chemotherapy. The clonotype originates from a human donor with bladder cancer that responded to neoadjuvant chemotherapy.

The CDR3 sequence is CASSSAGGADTEAFF. In DNA form, the CDR3 reads TGTGCCAGCAGCTCGGCGGGGGGGGCGGACACTGAAGCTTTCTTT. V gene TRBV5-6 combines with J gene TRBJ1-1, with a tentative D call TRBD1 (6 bases). The germline V gene has CDR1 SGHDT and CDR2 YYEEEE. The CDR3 covers 15 residues. V shed 3 bases and J shed 3 bases, with 15 bases lying between them.